The clone carrying this TCR beta chain was recorded at least ten times. These data are taken from a study of regulatory T cells in long-lasting Graves disease. The ends were cut back, 7 bases at V and 2 bases at J, with 12 bases in the middle. Looked up from germline, CDR1 is SNHLY and CDR2 is FYNNEI. The CDR3 is 14 amino acids. Time point of the sample: newly diagnosed GD, antithyroid drugs for less than 3 months. Preparation of the TCR library used RNA extracted from PBMCs. Sequencing libraries for TCR beta were prepared with iRepertoire HTBI primers and Arm-PCR of CDR3 regions. A single record per CDR3 protein comes from TCRdb applying MiXCR to the multiplex PCR reads. The sample includes 550,000 to 600,000 distinct CDR3 sequences, about 15% of them seen just once. The same sample was also used in a study of T cells in Graves' hyperthyroidism and ophthalmopathy.

The starting material was peripheral blood mononuclear cells (PBMCs), obtained at new diagnosis, from a patient treated with antithyroid drugs. This TCR derives from a man younger than 35 with Graves disease. The gene calls are TRBV2 and TRBJ1-5; tentatively, D is TRBD1 (6 bases). The CDR3 nucleotides read TGTGCCAGCAAGAGCAGGGGCGGCAATCAGCCCCAGCATTTT. This codes for CASKSRGGNQPQHF.